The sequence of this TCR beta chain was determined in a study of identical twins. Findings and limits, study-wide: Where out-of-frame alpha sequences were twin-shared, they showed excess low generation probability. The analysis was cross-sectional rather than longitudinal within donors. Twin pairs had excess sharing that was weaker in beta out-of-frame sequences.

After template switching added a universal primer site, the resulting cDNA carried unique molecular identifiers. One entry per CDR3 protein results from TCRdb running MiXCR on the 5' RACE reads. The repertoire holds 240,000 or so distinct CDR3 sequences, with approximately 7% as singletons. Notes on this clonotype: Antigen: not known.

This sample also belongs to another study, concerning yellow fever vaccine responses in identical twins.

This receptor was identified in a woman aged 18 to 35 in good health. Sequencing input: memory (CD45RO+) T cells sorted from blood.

The CDR3 spells CASNWGSSYNEQFF. CDR3 nucleotides: TGTGCCAGCAACTGGGGGAGCTCCTACAATGAGCAGTTCTTC. The gene calls are TRBV7-9 and TRBJ2-1; possibly TRBD1 or TRBD2 for D (5 bases each). The CDR3 extends over 14 amino acids. Trimming removed 7 bases at V and 0 bases at J, with 10 bases between. Germline loops: CDR1 SEHNR, CDR2 FQNEAQ (reference sequence).